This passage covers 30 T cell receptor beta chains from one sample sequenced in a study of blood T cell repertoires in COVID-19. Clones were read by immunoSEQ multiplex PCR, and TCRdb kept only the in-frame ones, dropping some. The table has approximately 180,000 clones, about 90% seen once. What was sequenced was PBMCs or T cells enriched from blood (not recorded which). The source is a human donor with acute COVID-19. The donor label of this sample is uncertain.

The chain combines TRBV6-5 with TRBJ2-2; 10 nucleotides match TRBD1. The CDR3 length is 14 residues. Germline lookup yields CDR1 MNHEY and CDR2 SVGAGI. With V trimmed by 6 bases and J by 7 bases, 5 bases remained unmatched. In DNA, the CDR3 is TGTGCCAGCAGAAGAGGACAGGGGGTCGGGGAGCTGTTTTTT. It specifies CASRRGQGVGELFF.

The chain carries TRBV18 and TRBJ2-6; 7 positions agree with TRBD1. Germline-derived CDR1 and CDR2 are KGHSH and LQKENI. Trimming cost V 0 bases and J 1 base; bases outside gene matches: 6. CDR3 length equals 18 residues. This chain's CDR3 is CASSPPGQSISGANVLTF. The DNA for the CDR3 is TGTGCCAGCTCACCACCGGGACAGAGCATATCTGGGGCCAACGTCCTGACTTTC.

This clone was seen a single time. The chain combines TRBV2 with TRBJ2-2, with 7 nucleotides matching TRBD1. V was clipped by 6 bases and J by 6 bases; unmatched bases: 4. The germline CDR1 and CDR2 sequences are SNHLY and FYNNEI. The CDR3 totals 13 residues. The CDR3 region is CASSLTGAGELFF. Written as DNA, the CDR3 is TGTGCCAGCAGCCTAACAGGGGCCGGGGAGCTGTTTTTT.

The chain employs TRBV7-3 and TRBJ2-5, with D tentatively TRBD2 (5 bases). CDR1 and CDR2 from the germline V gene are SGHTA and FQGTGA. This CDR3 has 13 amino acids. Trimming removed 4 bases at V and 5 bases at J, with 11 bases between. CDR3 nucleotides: TGTGCCAGCAGCTCGCAGCCGGGGGAGACCCAGTACTTC. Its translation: CASSSQPGETQYF.

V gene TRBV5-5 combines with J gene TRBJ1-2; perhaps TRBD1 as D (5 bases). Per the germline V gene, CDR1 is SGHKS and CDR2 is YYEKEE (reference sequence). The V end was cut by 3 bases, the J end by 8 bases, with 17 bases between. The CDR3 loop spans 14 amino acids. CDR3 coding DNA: TGTGCCAGCAGCTCACCTCAGGGAATGTGGGGCTACACCTTC. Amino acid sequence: CASSSPQGMWGYTF.

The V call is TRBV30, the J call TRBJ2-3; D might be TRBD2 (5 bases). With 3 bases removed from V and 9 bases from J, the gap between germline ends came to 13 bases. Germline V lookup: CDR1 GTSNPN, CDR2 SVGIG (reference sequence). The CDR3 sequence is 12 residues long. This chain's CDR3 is CAWRPGRLTQYF. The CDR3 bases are TGTGCCTGGAGACCGGGAAGGCTAACGCAGTATTTT.

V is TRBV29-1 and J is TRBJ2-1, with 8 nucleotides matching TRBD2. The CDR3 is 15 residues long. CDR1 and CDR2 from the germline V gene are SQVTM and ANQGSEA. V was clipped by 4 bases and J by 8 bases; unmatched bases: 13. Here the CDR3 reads CSVAGGSPLSDEQFF. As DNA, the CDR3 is TGCAGCGTTGCGGGGGGGAGCCCCCTTAGTGATGAGCAGTTCTTC.

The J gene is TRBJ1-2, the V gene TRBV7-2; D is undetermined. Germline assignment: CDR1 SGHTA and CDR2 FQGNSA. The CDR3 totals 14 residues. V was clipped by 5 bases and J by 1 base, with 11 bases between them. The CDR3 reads CASSPQTHNYGYTF. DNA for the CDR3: TGTGCCAGCAGCCCTCAGACTCATAACTATGGCTACACCTTC.

CDR3 residues: CSASQHTEAFF. CDR3 coding DNA: TGCAGTGCTTCACAGCACACTGAAGCTTTCTTT. This chain uses TRBV20-1 with TRBJ1-1; D not resolved. Between the trimmed V and J ends, which lost 5 bases and 3 bases, there was a span of 7 bases. Germline lookup yields CDR1 DFQATT and CDR2 SNEGSKA (reference sequence). The CDR3 is 11 residues long.

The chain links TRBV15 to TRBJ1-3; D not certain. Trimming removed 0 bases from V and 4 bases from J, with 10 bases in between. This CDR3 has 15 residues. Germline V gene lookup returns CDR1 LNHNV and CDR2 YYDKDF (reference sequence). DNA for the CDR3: TGTGCCACCAGCAGAGACGAGGGATTAGGAAACACCATATATTTT. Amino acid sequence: CATSRDEGLGNTIYF.

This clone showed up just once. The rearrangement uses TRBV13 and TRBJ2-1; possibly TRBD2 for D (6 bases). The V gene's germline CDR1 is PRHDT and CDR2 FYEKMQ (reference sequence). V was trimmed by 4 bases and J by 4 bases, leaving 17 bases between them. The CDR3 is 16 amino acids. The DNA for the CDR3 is TGTGCCAGCAGCTCCCGACCACTGACTAGTTACAATGAGCAGTTCTTC. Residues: CASSSRPLTSYNEQFF.

CDR3 nucleotides: TGTGCCAGCAGGGCGGGACCCACCTACGAGCAGTACTTC. Protein sequence: CASRAGPTYEQYF. The chain employs TRBV5-8 and TRBJ2-7; D possibly corresponds to TRBD2 (6 bases). Germline-derived CDR1 and CDR2 are SGHTS and YDEGEE. V was shortened by 5 bases and J by 2 bases, with 11 bases between the two germline ends. The CDR3 spans 13 residues.

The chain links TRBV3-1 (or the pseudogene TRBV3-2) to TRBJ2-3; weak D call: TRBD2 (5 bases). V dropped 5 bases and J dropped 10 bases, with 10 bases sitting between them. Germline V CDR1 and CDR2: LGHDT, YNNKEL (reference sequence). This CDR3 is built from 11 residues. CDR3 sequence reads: CASSNRGSQYF. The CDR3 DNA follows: TGTGCCAGCAGCAACAGAGGGTCGCAGTATTTT.

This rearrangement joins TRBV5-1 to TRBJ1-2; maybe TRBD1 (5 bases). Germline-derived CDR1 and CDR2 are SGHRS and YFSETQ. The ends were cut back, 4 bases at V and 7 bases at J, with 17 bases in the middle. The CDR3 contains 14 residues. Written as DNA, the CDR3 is TGCGCCAGCAGCATTTCCAGGGCTTCTAGTGGCTACACCTTC. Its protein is CASSISRASSGYTF.

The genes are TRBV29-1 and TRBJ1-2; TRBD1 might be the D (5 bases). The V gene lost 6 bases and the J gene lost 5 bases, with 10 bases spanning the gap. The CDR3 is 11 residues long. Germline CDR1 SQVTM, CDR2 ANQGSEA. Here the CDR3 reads CSVTERYGYTF. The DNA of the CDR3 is TGCAGCGTGACAGAGAGATATGGCTACACCTTC.

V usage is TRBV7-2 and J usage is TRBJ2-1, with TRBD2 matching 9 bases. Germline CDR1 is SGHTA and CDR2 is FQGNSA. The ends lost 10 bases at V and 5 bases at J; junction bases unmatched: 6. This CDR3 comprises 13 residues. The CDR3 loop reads CATREGGDNEQFF. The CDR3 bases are TGTGCCACGCGGGAGGGGGGAGACAATGAGCAGTTCTTC.

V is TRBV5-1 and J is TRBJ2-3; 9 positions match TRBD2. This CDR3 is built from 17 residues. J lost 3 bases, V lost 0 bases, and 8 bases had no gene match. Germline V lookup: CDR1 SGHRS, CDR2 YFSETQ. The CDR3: CASSLDRAGGQTDTQYF. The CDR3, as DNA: TGCGCCAGCAGCTTGGATCGAGCGGGGGGCCAAACAGATACGCAGTATTTT.

The CDR3 spells CASSYSGPANYGYTF. The CDR3 DNA follows: TGTGCCAGCAGCTACTCAGGGCCAGCTAACTATGGCTACACCTTC. The gene calls are TRBV5-4 and TRBJ1-2; D is perhaps TRBD1 (5 bases). Trimming shortened V by 3 bases and J by 0 bases, and 12 bases separated the two germline ends. Germline CDR1 and CDR2: SGHNT and YYREEE (reference sequence). CDR3 size: 15 residues.

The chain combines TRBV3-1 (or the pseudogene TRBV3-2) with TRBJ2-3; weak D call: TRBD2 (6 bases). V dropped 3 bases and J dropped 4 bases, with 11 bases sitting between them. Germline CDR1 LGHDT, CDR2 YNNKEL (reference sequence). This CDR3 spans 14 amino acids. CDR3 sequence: CASSQGRGPDTQYF. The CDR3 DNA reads TGTGCCAGCAGCCAGGGGCGGGGCCCAGATACGCAGTATTTT.

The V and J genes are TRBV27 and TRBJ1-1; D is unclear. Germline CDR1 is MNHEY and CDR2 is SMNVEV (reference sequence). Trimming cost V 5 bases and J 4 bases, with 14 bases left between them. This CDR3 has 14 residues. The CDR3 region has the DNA TGTGCCAGCAGTCCATTACAGAAGGTCACTGAAGCTTTCTTT. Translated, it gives CASSPLQKVTEAFF.

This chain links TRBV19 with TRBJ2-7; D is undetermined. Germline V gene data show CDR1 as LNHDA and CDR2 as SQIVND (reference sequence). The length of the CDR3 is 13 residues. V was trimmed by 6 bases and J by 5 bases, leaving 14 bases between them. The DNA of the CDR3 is TGTGCCAGTAGGAACATCCCCCTGGACGAGCAGTACTTC. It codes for CASRNIPLDEQYF.

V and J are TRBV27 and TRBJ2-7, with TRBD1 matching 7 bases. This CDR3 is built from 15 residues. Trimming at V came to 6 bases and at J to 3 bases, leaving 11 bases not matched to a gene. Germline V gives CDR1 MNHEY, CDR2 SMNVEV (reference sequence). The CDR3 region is CASRVLRTGFYEQYF. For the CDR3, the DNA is TGTGCCAGCAGGGTCCTTAGGACAGGATTCTACGAGCAGTACTTC.

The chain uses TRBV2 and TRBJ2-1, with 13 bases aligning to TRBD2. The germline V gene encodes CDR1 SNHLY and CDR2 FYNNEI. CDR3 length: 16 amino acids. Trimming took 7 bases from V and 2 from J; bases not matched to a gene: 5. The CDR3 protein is CASNLGLAGTYNEQFF. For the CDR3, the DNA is TGTGCCAGCAATTTGGGACTAGCGGGGACCTACAATGAGCAGTTCTTC.

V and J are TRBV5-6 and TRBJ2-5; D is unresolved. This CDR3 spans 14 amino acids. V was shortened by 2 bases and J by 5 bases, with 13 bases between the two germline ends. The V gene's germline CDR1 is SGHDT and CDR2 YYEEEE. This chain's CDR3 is CASSLRVAWETQYF. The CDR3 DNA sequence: TGTGCCAGCAGCTTAAGAGTAGCTTGGGAGACCCAGTACTTC.

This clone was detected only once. This chain's CDR3 is CASSPPTVGGDYGYTF. The CDR3 DNA is TGTGCCAGCTCACCACCGACGGTAGGGGGCGACTATGGCTACACCTTC. The chain couples TRBV18 to TRBJ1-2; 7 bases are a match to TRBD1. The germline CDR1 and CDR2 sequences are KGHSH and LQKENI. V dropped 0 bases and J dropped 3; count of bases not matched to a gene: 7. The CDR3 covers 16 residues.

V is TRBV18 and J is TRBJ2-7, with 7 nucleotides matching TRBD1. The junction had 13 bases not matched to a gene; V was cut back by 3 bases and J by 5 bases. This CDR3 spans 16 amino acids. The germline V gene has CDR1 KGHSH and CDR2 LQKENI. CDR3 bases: TGTGCCAGCTCACCGTTTACGTTACAGGGGTCGCACGAGCAGTACTTC. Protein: CASSPFTLQGSHEQYF. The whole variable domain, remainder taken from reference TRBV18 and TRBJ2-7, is NAGVMQNPRHLVRRRGQEARLRCSPMKGHSHVYWYRQLPEEGLKFMVYLQKENIIDESGMPKERFSAEFPKEGPSILRIQQVVRGDSAAYFCASSPFTLQGSHEQYFGPGTRLTVT.

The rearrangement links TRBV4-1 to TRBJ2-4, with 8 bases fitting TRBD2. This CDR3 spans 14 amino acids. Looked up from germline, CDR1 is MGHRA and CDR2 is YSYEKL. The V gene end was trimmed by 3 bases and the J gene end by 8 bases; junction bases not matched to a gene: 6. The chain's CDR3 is CASSQVSGLDIQYF. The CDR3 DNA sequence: TGCGCCAGCAGCCAGGTCTCGGGACTAGACATTCAGTACTTC.

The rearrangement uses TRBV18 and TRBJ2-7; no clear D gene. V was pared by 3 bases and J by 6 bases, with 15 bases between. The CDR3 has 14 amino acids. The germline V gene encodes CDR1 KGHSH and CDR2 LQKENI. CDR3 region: CASSPLLSLSEQYF. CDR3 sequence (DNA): TGTGCCAGCTCACCTCTTTTATCTTTATCCGAGCAGTACTTC.

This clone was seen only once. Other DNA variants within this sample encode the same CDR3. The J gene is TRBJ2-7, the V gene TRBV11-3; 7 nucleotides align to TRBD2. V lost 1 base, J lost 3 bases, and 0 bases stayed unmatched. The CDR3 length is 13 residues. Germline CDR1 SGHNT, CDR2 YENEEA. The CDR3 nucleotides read TGTGCCAGCAGCTTAGGGGGGGGCTACGAGCAGTACTTC. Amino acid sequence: CASSLGGGYEQYF.

CDR3 in amino acids: CASSSRGYPLSSYNEQFF. CDR3 bases: TGTGCCAGCAGCTCTCGGGGTTACCCCCTAAGCTCCTACAATGAGCAGTTCTTC. The V and J genes are TRBV9 and TRBJ2-1, with D tentatively TRBD2 (5 bases). CDR1 and CDR2 from the germline V gene are SGDLS and YYNGEE. This CDR3 is built from 18 residues. Between the trimmed V and J ends, which lost 4 bases and 0 bases, there was a span of 20 bases.